This T cell receptor (beta chain) emerged from a study of CD4 T cells in relation to SARS-CoV-2 and coronaviruses. About the study: No peptide or an HIV-1 Nef peptide pool served as negative control.

With regard to this clone: The antigen is undetermined.

This table comes from immunoSEQ multiplex PCR, and its TCRdb copy is limited to in-frame clones, with some not included. The profile shows about 27,000 clones, about 79% of them singletons. CD4+ T cells from unexposed donors were obtained before the COVID-19 pandemic (2011-2018). CD4+ T cells were isolated from the cells after 10 days of culture. CDR1 and CDR2 from the germline V gene are LGHNA and YSLEER. Between the trimmed V and J ends, which lost 6 bases and 0 bases, there was a span of 12 bases. This CDR3 has 15 residues. The chain combines TRBV4-3 with TRBJ1-3; D is unresolved. Sequenced sample: CD4+ T cells from PBMCs, cultured in vitro. The TCR comes from a human donor in good health. The CDR3 reads CASSHTVDSGNTIYF. The CDR3 DNA reads as TGCGCCAGCAGTCATACAGTCGACTCTGGAAACACCATATATTTT.